A single sample gave rise to the 32 T cell receptor beta chains below, sequenced in a study of T cell repertoires in cytomegalovirus infection. TCRdb reprocessed the reads with MiXCR, giving one entry per CDR3 protein. This table has roughly 300,000 distinct CDR3 sequences, roughly 9.5% appearing once. Sequencing was carried out using PBMCs. These receptors came from a human donor in good health (CMV status not recorded). Some clones in this sample may be carry-over from other donors' samples.

This clonotype was recorded at least ten times. The gene calls are TRBV7-2 and TRBJ1-1, with unresolved D. CDR3 length: 14 residues. V lost 1 base and J lost 0, with 6 bases in between. Germline V gene sequence: CDR1 SGHTA, CDR2 FQGNSA. The CDR3 is CASSLGALNTEAFF. DNA of the CDR3: TGTGCCAGCAGCTTAGGGGCACTGAACACTGAAGCTTTCTTT.

In its sample, this clonotype was seen many times. V usage is TRBV7-2 and J usage is TRBJ2-3; D remains unclear. Germline-derived CDR1 and CDR2 are SGHTA and FQGNSA. The ends were cut back, 5 bases at V and 8 bases at J, with 11 bases in the middle. The CDR3 is 12 residues long. The CDR3 spells CASSPLVGTQYF. CDR3 DNA sequence: TGTGCCAGCAGCCCCCTGGTGGGTACGCAGTATTTT.

This clonotype was recorded a few times. The chain links TRBV12-3 or TRBV12-4 to TRBJ2-3; 7 bases fit TRBD1. After removal of 5 bases from V and 2 bases from J, the junction contained 7 bases not matched to a gene. This CDR3 has 15 amino acids. CDR3 protein: CASSNLGQYTDTQYF. In DNA, the CDR3 is TGTGCCAGCAGTAATTTGGGACAGTACACAGATACGCAGTATTTT.

The chain is built from TRBV6-5 and TRBJ1-1; 9 bases are a match to TRBD1. V lost 2 bases and J lost 10; bases outside the gene matches: 11. The CDR3 spans 15 residues. CDR1 MNHEY and CDR2 SVGAGI come from the germline V gene. CDR3 DNA sequence: TGTGCCAGCAGTTACAGCGGGACAGGGACAATAACAGCTTTCTTT. It translates to CASSYSGTGTITAFF.

V usage is TRBV5-1 and J usage is TRBJ2-1; no clear D gene. From germline, CDR1 is SGHRS and CDR2 YFSETQ. V lost 4 bases and J 9 bases, leaving 11 bases between the germline ends. This CDR3 has 12 residues. CDR3 residues: CASSPSWTEQFF. In DNA form, the CDR3 reads TGCGCCAGCAGCCCCAGCTGGACTGAGCAGTTCTTC.

This clonotype appeared a few times. This chain connects TRBV20-1 to TRBJ2-3, with D possibly matching TRBD2 (5 bases). V lost 0 bases and J lost 2, with 6 bases in between. The CDR3 loop spans 13 amino acids. Germline V CDR1 and CDR2: DFQATT, SNEGSKA (reference sequence). CDR3 bases: TGCAGTGCTAGAGACGGGGACACAGATACGCAGTATTTT. As protein: CSARDGDTDTQYF.

This clonotype was recorded at least ten times. V gene TRBV6-1 combines with J gene TRBJ2-1; TRBD2 might be the D (5 bases). V was cut by 5 bases and J by 7 bases, with 18 bases left in between. Germline V gene sequence: CDR1 MNHNS, CDR2 SASEGT. CDR3 size: 15 residues. CDR3 loop: CASSPLTGRTNEQFF. Here the CDR3 DNA reads TGTGCCAGCAGTCCCCTTACGGGCAGGACTAATGAGCAGTTCTTC.

This clonotype occurred a few times. The genes are TRBV7-2 and TRBJ1-4; unclear D gene. Trimming removed 1 base from V and 8 bases from J, with 14 bases in between. The CDR3 is 15 amino acids. Germline loops: CDR1 SGHTA, CDR2 FQGNSA. The CDR3 DNA reads as TGTGCCAGCAGCTTAGGAGCGGCCTGGATGGAAAAACTGTTTTTT. It specifies CASSLGAAWMEKLFF. Variable domain in full (rest from reference TRBV7-2 and TRBJ1-4): GAGVSQSPSNKVTEKGKDVELRCDPISGHTALYWYRQSLGQGLEFLIYFQGNSAPDKSGLPSDRFSAERTGGSVSTLTIQRTQQEDSAVYLCASSLGAAWMEKLFFGSGTQLSVL.

The rearrangement links TRBV6-2 or TRBV6-3 to TRBJ2-1; D unclear. The CDR3 is 18 residues long. V lost 6 bases and J lost 0, with 21 bases in between. Germline loops: CDR1 MNHEY, CDR2 SVGEGT. The CDR3: CASRVVNRPGDSYNEQFF. The CDR3 nucleotides are TGTGCCAGCAGGGTAGTGAACCGCCCCGGAGACTCCTACAATGAGCAGTTCTTC.

This clonotype has a handful of counts. CDR3 nucleotides: TGTGCCAGCAGCCTTGGACAGTTTAATTCACCCCTCCACTTT. It is translated as CASSLGQFNSPLHF. This chain connects TRBV12-3 or TRBV12-4 to TRBJ1-6; a weak D match, TRBD1 (6 bases). V lost 6 bases to trimming and J lost 6 bases, with 12 bases between them. The CDR3 loop spans 14 amino acids.

This chain links TRBV4-3 with TRBJ2-3; 7 nucleotides agree with TRBD1. The junction had 6 bases not matched to a gene; V was cut back by 2 bases and J by 7 bases. The length of the CDR3 is 14 residues. In germline, CDR1 is LGHNA, CDR2 YSLEER. This CDR3 is CASSQTLGQNTQYF. The DNA of the CDR3 is TGCGCCAGCAGCCAAACCCTGGGACAGAATACGCAGTATTTT.

This clonotype was picked up many times. This chain connects TRBV12-3 or TRBV12-4 to TRBJ2-5; D call uncertain. The CDR3 runs to 13 residues. Trimming pared 2 bases from V and 5 bases from J, leaving 9 bases between. This CDR3 reads CASSLSGTETQYF. CDR3 in DNA: TGTGCCAGCAGTTTATCAGGAACCGAGACCCAGTACTTC.

This clonotype was recorded many times. The chain carries TRBV6-1 and TRBJ1-5; D is uncertain. This CDR3 comprises 14 residues. The ends were cut back, 2 bases at V and 5 bases at J, with 10 bases in the middle. CDR1 and CDR2 (germline): MNHNS, SASEGT. CDR3 in DNA: TGTGCCAGCAGTGAACGGGGAAATCATCAGCCCCAGCATTTT. The encoded protein is CASSERGNHQPQHF.

The sample holds a few counts of this clonotype. The V call is TRBV29-1, the J call TRBJ1-1; the D is unclear. CDR1 and CDR2 (germline): SQVTM, ANQGSEA. V shed 7 bases and J shed 1 base, with 16 bases lying between them. This CDR3 comprises 14 residues. CDR3 protein: CSAVGVTSNTEAFF. Here the CDR3 DNA reads TGCAGCGCTGTCGGCGTGACCTCGAACACTGAAGCTTTCTTT.

At least ten counts were recorded for this clonotype. The genes are TRBV24-1 and TRBJ2-1; the match to TRBD2 covers 9 bases. The ends lost 1 base at V and 7 bases at J; junction bases unmatched: 7. Germline-derived CDR1 and CDR2 are KGHDR and SFDVKD. This CDR3 has 16 amino acids. The CDR3 region has the DNA TGTGCCACCAGTGATTTCGGGCGGGAGGGCCGGAATGAGCAGTTCTTC. As protein: CATSDFGREGRNEQFF.

The V and J genes are TRBV4-2 and TRBJ1-6; 10 nucleotides line up with TRBD1. Trimming cost V 4 bases and J 7 bases; bases outside gene matches: 4. Germline values: CDR1 LGHNA, CDR2 YNFKEQ. The CDR3 loop spans 15 amino acids. CDR3 DNA sequence: TGTGCCAGCAGCCGAGAGGGACAGGGGAATTCACCCCTCCACTTT. Protein sequence: CASSREGQGNSPLHF.

Only a few counts were recorded for this clonotype. The rearrangement links TRBV20-1 to TRBJ2-3, with D perhaps matching TRBD2 (6 bases). Trimming left V 0 bases short and J 4 bases short, with 14 bases between. CDR1 is DFQATT and CDR2 is SNEGSKA in the germline V gene (reference sequence). The CDR3 spans 15 residues. CDR3 in amino acids: CSARDYSSGPDTQYF. The CDR3 region has the DNA TGCAGTGCTAGAGATTATTCGAGCGGGCCAGATACGCAGTATTTT.

Concerning this clonotype itself: One end of the junction varies from germline; a read error may be responsible. The gene calls are TRBV29-1 and TRBJ1-2; 9 bases are a match to TRBD1. This CDR3 has 14 residues. Germline CDR1 and CDR2: SQVTM and ANQGSEA. Here the CDR3 reads CSVAEQGANYSYTF. CDR3 coding DNA: TGCAGCGTTGCTGAACAGGGGGCTAACTATAGCTACACCTTC.

This clonotype showed up just a few times. The rearrangement joins TRBV12-3 or TRBV12-4 to TRBJ1-2; D call uncertain. The CDR3 consists of 12 residues. The V gene lost 3 bases and the J gene lost 8 bases, with 10 bases spanning the gap. CDR3 in amino acids: CASSFEGRGYTF. CDR3 in DNA: TGTGCCAGCAGTTTTGAAGGCAGGGGCTACACCTTC.

This rearrangement joins TRBV12-3 or TRBV12-4 to TRBJ2-2, with unresolved D. The CDR3 consists of 15 residues. Trimming pared 5 bases from V and 7 bases from J, leaving 17 bases between. DNA for the CDR3: TGTGCCAGCAGTCGAACGCGGACCCGGATCGGGGAGCTGTTTTTT. This gives the protein CASSRTRTRIGELFF.

Comments on this clonotype: One base away lies a much larger clone, so this may be a sequencing read error. No conserved phenylalanine or tryptophan is present at the end of the CDR3, so a read error is the likely explanation. The rearrangement joins TRBV12-3 or TRBV12-4 to TRBJ2-5; 15 bases map to TRBD2. This CDR3 has 17 residues. The V gene end was trimmed by 4 bases and the J gene end by 2 bases; junction bases not matched to a gene: 5. CDR3 region: CASSWTSGGAGQETQYS. DNA of the CDR3: TGTGCCAGCAGTTGGACTAGCGGGGGGGCCGGGCAAGAGACCCAGTACTCC.

This clonotype has a handful of counts. The chain joins TRBV7-6 to TRBJ1-3; TRBD1 matches at 7 bases. Germline V CDR1 and CDR2: SGHVS, FNYEAQ. V lost 1 base and J lost 2; bases outside the gene matches: 8. This CDR3 is built from 17 residues. The DNA of the CDR3 is TGTGCCAGCAGCTTAGGTTCAGGGGGATCACCTGGAAACACCATATATTTT. As protein: CASSLGSGGSPGNTIYF.

About this clonotype: A clone one base away is much larger, so this may be a read error. The CDR3 coding sequence is TGTACCAGCAGCCCCGGGTGGGGTCCTACCTCCTACGAGCAGTACTTC. Its translation is CTSSPGWGPTSYEQYF. The J gene is TRBJ2-7, the V gene TRBV7-2, with unresolved D. Trimming stripped 5 bases from V and 0 bases from J, with 17 bases between. The CDR3 runs to 16 residues. The V gene's germline CDR1 is SGHTA and CDR2 FQGNSA.

This sequence joins TRBV7-9 and TRBJ2-7; D is unresolved. Germline CDR1 SEHNR, CDR2 FQNEAQ (reference sequence). The CDR3 runs to 11 residues. V gave up 3 bases and J gave up 4 bases, with 4 bases separating them. CDR3 in DNA: TGTGCCAGCAGCTTTACTTACGAGCAGTACTTC. It is translated as CASSFTYEQYF.

This clonotype was counted many times. The V and J genes are TRBV7-2 and TRBJ1-4; D ambiguous. Germline assignment: CDR1 SGHTA and CDR2 FQGNSA. CDR3 size: 16 residues. Trimming shortened V by 6 bases and J by 0 bases, and 14 bases separated the two germline ends. The chain's CDR3 is CASSLRGRATNEKLFF. CDR3 nucleotide sequence: TGTGCCAGCAGTCTTAGAGGACGCGCAACTAATGAAAAACTGTTTTTT.

The chain recombines TRBV2 with TRBJ1-5; D gene unclear. The CDR3 consists of 14 residues. Trimming took 4 bases from V and 1 from J, leaving 8 bases between them. CDR1 SNHLY and CDR2 FYNNEI come from the germline V gene. The CDR3 sequence: CASSAQTSNQPQHF. Here the CDR3 DNA reads TGTGCCAGCAGTGCCCAGACCAGCAATCAGCCCCAGCATTTT.

This clonotype was picked up a small number of times. The chain joins TRBV20-1 to TRBJ2-3, with 8 bases matching TRBD2. The trim removed 0 bases at V and 0 bases at J, leaving 8 bases unmatched. Looked up from germline, CDR1 is DFQATT and CDR2 is SNEGSKA (reference sequence). The CDR3 consists of 17 residues. CDR3 sequence reads: CSARDFRTGGSTDTQYF. In DNA form, the CDR3 reads TGCAGTGCTAGAGATTTCCGGACGGGAGGGAGCACAGATACGCAGTATTTT.

The chain couples TRBV6-5 to TRBJ1-6; 9 positions match TRBD1. Trimming at V came to 8 bases and at J to 7 bases, leaving 3 bases not matched to a gene. The CDR3 runs to 13 residues. The germline gives CDR1 MNHEY, CDR2 SVGAGI. The CDR3 spells CASRGQGNSPLHF. The CDR3 DNA follows: TGTGCCAGCCGAGGACAGGGGAATTCACCCCTCCACTTT.

The chain has TRBV11-2 and TRBJ2-1, with no clear D. The germline V and J ends were trimmed by 5 bases and 5 bases, with 13 bases remaining between them. The CDR3 sequence is 14 residues long. CDR1 and CDR2 from the germline V gene are SGHAT and FQNNGV. The CDR3 loop reads CASSPQMRNNEQFF. The CDR3 nucleotides are TGTGCCAGCAGCCCCCAGATGCGGAACAATGAGCAGTTCTTC.

At least ten counts were recorded for this clonotype. CDR3 DNA sequence: TGTGCCAGCAGCCAAGCAGGGAGACGGGAAAAACTGTTTTTT. Translated: CASSQAGRREKLFF. The chain has TRBV7-6 and TRBJ1-4; TRBD1 is a possible D gene (5 bases). The germline V gene encodes CDR1 SGHVS and CDR2 FNYEAQ. The germline V and J ends were trimmed by 5 bases and 8 bases, with 15 bases remaining between them. This CDR3 comprises 14 residues. Based on the CDR3 plus reference TRBV7-6 and TRBJ1-4, the full variable domain is GAGVSQSPRYKVTKRGQDVALRCDPISGHVSLYWYRQALGQGPEFLTYFNYEAQQDKSGLPNDRFSAERPEGSISTLTIQRTEQRDSAMYRCASSQAGRREKLFFGSGTQLSVL.

The rearrangement links TRBV27 to TRBJ1-5; D remains unclear. This CDR3 region has 15 residues. Germline CDR1 reads MNHEY; CDR2 reads SMNVEV (reference sequence). Trimming left V 6 bases short and J 7 bases short, with 19 bases between. CDR3 sequence reads: CASSLSLGVGQPQHF. For the CDR3, the DNA is TGTGCCAGCAGCCTAAGTTTGGGCGTAGGCCAGCCCCAGCATTTT.

This clonotype was recorded a few times. The gene calls are TRBV5-4 and TRBJ2-5; 13 bases are shared with TRBD2. V was clipped by 4 bases and J by 1 base; unmatched bases: 4. CDR1 and CDR2 (germline): SGHNT, YYREEE (reference sequence). CDR3 size: 16 residues. CDR3 bases: TGTGCCAGCAGCCCTACTAGCGGGAGGGCCCAAGAGACCCAGTACTTC. It translates to CASSPTSGRAQETQYF.